The present T cell receptor (beta chain) was sequenced within a study of T cell responses to AZD1222 COVID-19 vaccine. Study-level findings and limits: Spike-specific TCR breadth and depth grew following two AZD1222 doses.

A single count supports this clone. The antigen remains undetermined. Germline V CDR1 and CDR2: SGHVS, FQNEAQ. The CDR3 covers 14 residues. The J segment lost 7 bases and the V segment lost 4 bases, leaving 3 bases of the junction unmatched. TCRdb's table, derived via immunoSEQ multiplex PCR, lists solely in-frame clones and lacks some. The sample contains over 130,000 clones, roughly 89% of which appear only once. Material: peripheral blood, obtained on day 0 of AZD1222 vaccination. The TCR was taken from an adult in good health. V and J are TRBV7-8 and TRBJ1-6, with 8 bases identical to TRBD1. In nucleotides, the CDR3 is TGTGCCAGCAGCTCACAGGGGGGCAATTCACCCCTCCACTTT. Protein: CASSSQGGNSPLHF.